This TCR beta chain was found in a study of blood T cell repertoires in COVID-19. Study at large: Samples came from the United States, Italy and Spain, spanning acute and convalescent COVID-19. Sources were T cells, B-cell-depleted T cells, or PBMCs; the material itself was cDNA or gDNA.

Per germline, CDR1 MGHDK and CDR2 SYGVNS. Deletions cut 4 bases from V and 4 bases from J, with 13 bases between. This CDR3 comprises 14 residues. TCRdb keeps only in-frame clones here, not all; method: immunoSEQ multiplex PCR. The sample yields more than 250,000 clones, 80% to 90% seen once. The chain joins TRBV25-1 to TRBJ2-5; TRBD2 is a possible D gene (5 bases). The sequencing sample was made of peripheral blood. The TCR was taken from a woman aged 50 to 60 with acute or convalescent COVID-19. CDR3 loop: CASSGGDSPETQYF. DNA for the CDR3: TGTGCCAGCAGTGGGGGAGACTCTCCAGAGACCCAGTACTTC.